This is a list of T cell receptor beta chains from one sample in a study of beta chain features in type 1 diabetes. Some clones are missing from TCRdb's copy, which holds only in-frame ones; the method was immunoSEQ multiplex PCR. This table has about 900,000 clones, roughly 17% appearing once. Material for sequencing was naive CD4+ T cells from blood. The receptors originated from a woman aged 18-30 years in good health. CDR3s include the opening cysteine and the closing phenylalanine or tryptophan. Each record gives: CDR3 length, D gene, V gene, J gene, clone size, CDR3 DNA, CDR3 protein. The D gene is left open where the match is weak. Clone size is given for some rows only: seen once, a few or many times, or a class if the clone is expanded.

14,.,TRBV7-3,TRBJ2-7,.,TGTGCCAGCAGCCCCGGGGGGACAGATTACGAGCAGTACTTC,CASSPGGTDYEQYF
15,.,TRBV7-3,TRBJ2-2,.,TGTGCCAGCAGCTTAGTCGCCGGGGGCACCGGGGAGCTGTTTTTT,CASSLVAGGTGELFF
16,.,TRBV4-3,TRBJ2-1,few,TGCGCCAGCAGCCAAGAATTGACGCTCGGCGGGTATGAGCAGTTCTTC,CASSQELTLGGYEQFF
17,.,TRBV15,TRBJ2-3,few,TGTGCCACCAGCAGAGATTCCTTTGAAGGGGACACAGATACGCAGTATTTT,CATSRDSFEGDTDTQYF
13,TRBD1,TRBV6-6,TRBJ1-2,few,TGTGCCAGCAGTCCATACGGACAGGAAGGTTACACCTTC,CASSPYGQEGYTF
13,.,TRBV15,TRBJ2-7,few,TGTGCCACCAGCACCTGGGAACCAGACGAGCAGTACTTC,CATSTWEPDEQYF
14,.,TRBV18,TRBJ2-3,.,TGTGCCAGCTCATTTAACGCGGGGACAGATACGCAGTATTTT,CASSFNAGTDTQYF
14,TRBD2,TRBV5-4,TRBJ2-7,.,TGTGCCAGCAGCGCCCCTAGCGGGAGTGGAGAGCAGTACTTC,CASSAPSGSGEQYF
15,.,TRBV5-1,TRBJ2-7,.,TGCGCCAGCAGCTTGGCCGTGGGGATTAGCTACGAGCAGTACTTC,CASSLAVGISYEQYF
16,.,TRBV4-2,TRBJ2-2,.,TGTGCCAGCAGCCAAGAACCTAGGGACCGAGACGGGGAGCTGTTTTTT,CASSQEPRDRDGELFF
14,.,TRBV6-5,TRBJ2-5,.,TGTGCCAGCAGTTACTCACAGATCCAAGAGGCCCAGTACTTC,CASSYSQIQEAQYF
14,.,TRBV18,TRBJ2-7,.,TGTGCCAGCTCACCACCCGGCAGGCCCTACGAGCAGTACTTC,CASSPPGRPYEQYF
15,TRBD2,TRBV5-1,TRBJ2-7,.,TGCGCCAGCAGGCCCGGGACTAGCGTAACCTACGAGCAGTACTTC,CASRPGTSVTYEQYF
12,.,TRBV28,TRBJ2-7,.,TGTGCCAGCAGTCGACAGTCTTACGAGCAGTACTTC,CASSRQSYEQYF
17,TRBD2,TRBV25-1,TRBJ2-2,.,TGTGCCAGCAGTGAAGAACCCACTAGCGGGAGGCCCGGGGAGCTGTTTTTT,CASSEEPTSGRPGELFF
14,.,TRBV4-3,TRBJ2-7,.,TGCGCCAGCAGCCAAGATACGGATAGCGACGAGCAGTACTTC,CASSQDTDSDEQYF
15,.,TRBV25-1,TRBJ1-4,few,TGTGCCAGCAGTGAATCAGGGGCGGCTAATGAAAAACTGTTTTTT,CASSESGAANEKLFF
14,.,TRBV7-9,TRBJ2-2,few,TGTGCCAGCAGCAAAACCGGGGCCACCGGGGAGCTGTTTTTT,CASSKTGATGELFF
14,.,TRBV19,TRBJ2-3,few,TGTGCCAGTAGAGACCGGACAAAAGCAGATACGCAGTATTTT,CASRDRTKADTQYF
15,.,TRBV18,TRBJ2-1,few,TGTGCCAGCTCACCCTTCGAGGGGACCTACAATGAGCAGTTCTTC,CASSPFEGTYNEQFF
14,.,TRBV2,TRBJ1-4,few,TGTGCCAGCAGTGAAAACCAGCGGAATGAAAAACTGTTTTTT,CASSENQRNEKLFF
16,.,TRBV6-5,TRBJ2-2,few,TGTGCCAGCAGTTACTCACGGAGCACCGGGGATACGGAGCTGTTTTTT,CASSYSRSTGDTELFF
14,TRBD2,TRBV5-4,TRBJ2-7,.,TGTGCCAGCAGCTTGAGCAGCGGGAGCTACGAGCAGTACTTC,CASSLSSGSYEQYF
14,.,TRBV4-3,TRBJ1-2,.,TGCGCCAGCAGCCTTACAGGGTCTAACTATGGCTACACCTTC,CASSLTGSNYGYTF
15,.,TRBV5-6,TRBJ2-1,.,TGTGCCAGCAGCCCCCGAGGCGGGGCCTACAATGAGCAGTTCTTC,CASSPRGGAYNEQFF
13,TRBD1,TRBV6-5,TRBJ1-1,.,TGTGCCAGCACCTCCGGACAGGGGGCTGAAGCTTTCTTT,CASTSGQGAEAFF